What follows describes a single T cell receptor (beta chain). Sequenced by immunoSEQ multiplex PCR; TCRdb stores in-frame clones only, minus some. The repertoire holds some 96,000 clones, with 92% as singletons. The data stem from a study of T cell changes during pregnancy in multiple sclerosis. The CDR3 has 15 residues. Trimming shortened V by 0 bases and J by 5 bases, and 13 bases separated the two germline ends. Germline V gene lookup returns CDR1 MNHEY and CDR2 SMNVEV (reference sequence). This chain joins TRBV27 and TRBJ2-5; TRBD1 might be the D (5 bases). The sequenced sample was peripheral blood, obtained after pregnancy. The source is a female donor with multiple sclerosis, enrolled in a pregnancy study. CDR3 nucleotides: TGTGCCAGCAGTTTATCCAGGGAAGTTGTGGAGACCCAGTACTTC. It codes for CASSLSREVVETQYF.